The 9 T cell receptor beta chains below all came from one sample that was sequenced in a study of T-cell reconstitution after alpha-beta-depleted transplantation in children. TCRbeta library preparation incorporated unique molecular identifiers. TCRdb fed the PCR reads into MiXCR, producing one record per CDR3 protein. The data contain about 350,000 distinct CDR3 sequences, about a sixth of them seen just once; the ten biggest clones take up around 41%. This sample comprised PBMCs, mostly from graft donor cells, obtained 360 days after TCRalphabeta/CD19-depleted stem cell transplant. These receptors all come from a male patient aged 2-9 years who had a stem cell transplant for acute lymphoblastic leukemia, so the T cells may come from the graft donor.

This clonotype was seen ten or more times. The rearrangement links TRBV27 to TRBJ2-3, with 10 bases aligning to TRBD2. With V trimmed by 3 bases and J by 7 bases, 7 bases remained unmatched. The CDR3 covers 15 residues. From germline, CDR1 is MNHEY and CDR2 SMNVEV (reference sequence). The CDR3: CASSFPSSGSYTQYF. The CDR3 region has the DNA TGTGCCAGCAGTTTTCCCTCTAGCGGGAGTTATACGCAGTATTTT.

This clonotype was observed a handful of times. The chain's CDR3 is CATSPIQGRYYEQYF. In DNA, the CDR3 is TGTGCCACCAGCCCTATACAGGGAAGGTACTACGAGCAGTACTTC. The V gene is TRBV15, the J gene TRBJ2-7, with a tentative D call TRBD1 (6 bases). The length of the CDR3 is 15 residues. CDR1 is LNHNV and CDR2 is YYDKDF in the germline V gene (reference sequence). Trimming cost V 5 bases and J 3 bases, with 17 bases left between them.

This clonotype was counted only a few times. This chain connects TRBV30 to TRBJ1-1; tentative D call: TRBD1 (6 bases). The CDR3 sequence is 12 residues long. Germline values: CDR1 GTSNPN, CDR2 SVGIG (reference sequence). V lost 3 bases and J lost 1, with 6 bases in between. CDR3 DNA: TGTGCCTGGAGACAGGGGAACACTGAAGCTTTCTTT. Amino acid sequence: CAWRQGNTEAFF.

This clonotype was seen only a few times. The chain uses TRBV9 and TRBJ2-3, with TRBD2 as a possible D gene (5 bases). Looked up from germline, CDR1 is SGDLS and CDR2 is YYNGEE. The CDR3 runs 14 residues. The ends were cut back, 0 bases at V and 1 base at J, with 6 bases in the middle. The CDR3 here is CASSVGTRTDTQYF. CDR3 in DNA: TGTGCCAGCAGCGTAGGGACTCGCACAGATACGCAGTATTTT. Supplemented by reference TRBV9 and TRBJ2-3, the full variable domain reads DSGVTQTPKHLITATGQRVTLRCSPRSGDLSVYWYQQSLDQGLQFLIQYYNGEERAKGNILERFSAQQFPDLHSELNLSSLELGDSALYFCASSVGTRTDTQYFGPGTRLTVL.

Here the CDR3 reads CASSLAGQETF. The DNA for the CDR3 is TGTGCCAGCAGCTTGGCCGGGCAGGAGACCTTC. The chain carries TRBV5-5 and TRBJ1-2; D is ambiguous. The CDR3 covers 11 residues. Deletions cut 0 bases from V and 14 bases from J, with 11 bases between. The V gene's germline CDR1 is SGHKS and CDR2 YYEKEE (reference sequence).

This clonotype was found a few times. The V call is TRBV6-2 or TRBV6-3, the J call TRBJ2-2, with 11 bases aligning to TRBD2. Germline CDR1 MNHEY, CDR2 SVGEGT. The trim removed 9 bases at V and 0 bases at J, leaving 6 bases unmatched. This CDR3 comprises 16 residues. The CDR3 spells CASSRTSGSNTGELFF. DNA of the CDR3: TGTGCCAGTTCCAGGACTAGCGGGTCGAACACCGGGGAGCTGTTTTTT.

This clonotype came up a few times. The chain links TRBV20-1 to TRBJ2-5, with 15 bases lining up with TRBD2. This CDR3 region has 17 residues. Germline loops: CDR1 DFQATT, CDR2 SNEGSKA (reference sequence). J lost 2 bases, V lost 2 bases, and 6 bases had no gene match. The CDR3, as DNA: TGCAGTGCTAGACCTTTCGGACTAGCGGGAGGGCAAGAGACCCAGTACTTC. Protein sequence: CSARPFGLAGGQETQYF.

The DNA of the CDR3 is TGCGCCAGCAGCTTGCTTCCCAACATTGGACTTTGGGGCGGGGAGCTGTTTTTT. Protein product: CASSLLPNIGLWGGELFF. The rearrangement joins TRBV5-1 to TRBJ2-2; weak D call: TRBD2 (5 bases). This CDR3 spans 18 amino acids. CDR1 is SGHRS and CDR2 is YFSETQ in the germline V gene. V was trimmed by 1 base and J by 7 bases, leaving 23 bases between them.

This clonotype was counted at least ten times. The rearrangement joins TRBV29-1 to TRBJ2-5, with 9 nucleotides matching TRBD1. The ends lost 7 bases at V and 2 bases at J; junction bases unmatched: 2. This CDR3 has 12 residues. CDR1 is SQVTM, CDR2 ANQGSEA, per germline. CDR3 loop: CSAGQGQETQYF. The CDR3 DNA reads as TGCAGCGCAGGACAGGGGCAAGAGACCCAGTACTTC.